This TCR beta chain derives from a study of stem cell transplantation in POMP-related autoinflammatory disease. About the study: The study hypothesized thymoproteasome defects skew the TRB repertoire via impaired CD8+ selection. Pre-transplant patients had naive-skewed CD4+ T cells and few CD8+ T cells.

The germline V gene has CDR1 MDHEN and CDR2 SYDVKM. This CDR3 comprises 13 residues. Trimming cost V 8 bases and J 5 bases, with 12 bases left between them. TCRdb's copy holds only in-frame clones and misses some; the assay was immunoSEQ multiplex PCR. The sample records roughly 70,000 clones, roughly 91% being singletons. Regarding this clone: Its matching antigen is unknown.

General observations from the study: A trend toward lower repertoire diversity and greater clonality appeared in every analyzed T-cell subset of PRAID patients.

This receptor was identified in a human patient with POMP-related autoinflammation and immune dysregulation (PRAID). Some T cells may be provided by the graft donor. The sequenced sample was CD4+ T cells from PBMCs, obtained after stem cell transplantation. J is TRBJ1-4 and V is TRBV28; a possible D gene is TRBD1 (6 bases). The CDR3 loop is CASQTGLNEKLFF. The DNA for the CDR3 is TGTGCCAGCCAGACAGGTTTGAATGAAAAACTGTTTTTT.